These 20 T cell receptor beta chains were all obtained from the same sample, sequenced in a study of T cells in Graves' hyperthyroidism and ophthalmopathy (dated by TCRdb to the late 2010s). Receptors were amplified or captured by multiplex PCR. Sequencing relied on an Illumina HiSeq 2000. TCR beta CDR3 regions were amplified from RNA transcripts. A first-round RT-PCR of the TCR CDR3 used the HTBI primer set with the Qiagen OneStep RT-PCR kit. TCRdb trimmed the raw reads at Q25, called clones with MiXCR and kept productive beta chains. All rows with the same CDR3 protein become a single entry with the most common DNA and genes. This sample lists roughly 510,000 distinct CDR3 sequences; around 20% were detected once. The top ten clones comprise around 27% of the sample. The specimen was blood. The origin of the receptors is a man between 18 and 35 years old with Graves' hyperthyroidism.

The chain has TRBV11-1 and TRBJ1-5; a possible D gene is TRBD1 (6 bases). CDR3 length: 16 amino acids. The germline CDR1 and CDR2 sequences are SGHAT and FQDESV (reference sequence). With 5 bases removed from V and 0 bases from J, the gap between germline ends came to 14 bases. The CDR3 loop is CASSPGAGDSNQPQHF. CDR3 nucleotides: TGTGCCAGCAGCCCGGGGGCAGGGGATAGCAATCAGCCCCAGCATTTT.

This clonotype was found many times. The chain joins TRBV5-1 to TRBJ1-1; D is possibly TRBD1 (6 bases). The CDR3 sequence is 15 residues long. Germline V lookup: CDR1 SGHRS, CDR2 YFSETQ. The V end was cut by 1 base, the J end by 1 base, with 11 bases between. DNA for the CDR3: TGCGCCAGCAGCTTGAATGGACAGAGGAACACTGAAGCTTTCTTT. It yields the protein CASSLNGQRNTEAFF.

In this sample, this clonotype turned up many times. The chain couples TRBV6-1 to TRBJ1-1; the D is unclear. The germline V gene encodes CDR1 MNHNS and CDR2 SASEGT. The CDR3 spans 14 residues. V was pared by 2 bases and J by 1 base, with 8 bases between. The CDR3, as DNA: TGTGCCAGCAGTGAAAGGCGGGGGAACACTGAAGCTTTCTTT. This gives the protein CASSERRGNTEAFF.

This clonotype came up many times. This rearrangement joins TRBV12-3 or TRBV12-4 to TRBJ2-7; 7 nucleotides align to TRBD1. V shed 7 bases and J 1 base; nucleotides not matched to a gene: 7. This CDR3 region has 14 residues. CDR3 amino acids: CASTTPDRSYEQYF. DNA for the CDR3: TGTGCCAGCACCACTCCGGACAGGTCCTACGAGCAGTACTTC.

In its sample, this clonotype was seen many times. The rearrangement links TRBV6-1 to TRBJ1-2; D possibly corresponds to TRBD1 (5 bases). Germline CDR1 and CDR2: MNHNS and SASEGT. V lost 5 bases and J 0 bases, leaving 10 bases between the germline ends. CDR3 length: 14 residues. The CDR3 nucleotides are TGTGCCAGCAGTATGGACAAAACTAACTATGGCTACACCTTC. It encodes CASSMDKTNYGYTF.

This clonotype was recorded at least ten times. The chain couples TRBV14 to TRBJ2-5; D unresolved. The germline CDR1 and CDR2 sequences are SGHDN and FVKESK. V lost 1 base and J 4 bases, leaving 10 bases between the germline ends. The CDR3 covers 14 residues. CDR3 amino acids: CASSQGGARETQYF. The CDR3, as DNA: TGTGCCAGCAGCCAAGGAGGAGCGAGAGAGACCCAGTACTTC.

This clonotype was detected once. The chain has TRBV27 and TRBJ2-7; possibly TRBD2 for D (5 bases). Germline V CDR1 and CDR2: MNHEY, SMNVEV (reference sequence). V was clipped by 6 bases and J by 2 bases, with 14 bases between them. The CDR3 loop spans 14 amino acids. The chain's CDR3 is CASRCHFGAYEQYF. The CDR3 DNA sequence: TGTGCCAGCAGATGCCATTTCGGGGCCTACGAGCAGTACTTC.

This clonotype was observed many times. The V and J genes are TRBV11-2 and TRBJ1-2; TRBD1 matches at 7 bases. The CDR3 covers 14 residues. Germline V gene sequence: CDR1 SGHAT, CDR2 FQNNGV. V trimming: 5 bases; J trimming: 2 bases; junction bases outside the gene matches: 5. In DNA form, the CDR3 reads TGTGCCAGCAGCCCGGACAGGCTGAACTATGGCTACACCTTC. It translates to CASSPDRLNYGYTF.

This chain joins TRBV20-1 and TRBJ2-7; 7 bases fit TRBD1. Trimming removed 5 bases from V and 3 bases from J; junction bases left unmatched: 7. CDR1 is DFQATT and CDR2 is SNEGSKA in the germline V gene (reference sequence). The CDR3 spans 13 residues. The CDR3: CSARQGVNYEQYF. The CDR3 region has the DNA TGCAGTGCTCGACAGGGTGTTAACTACGAGCAGTACTTC.

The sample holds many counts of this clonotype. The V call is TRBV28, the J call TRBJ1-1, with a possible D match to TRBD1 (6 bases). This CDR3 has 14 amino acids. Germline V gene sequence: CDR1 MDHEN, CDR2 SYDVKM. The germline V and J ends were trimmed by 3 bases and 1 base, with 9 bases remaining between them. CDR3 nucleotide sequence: TGTGCCAGCAGTTTTCGGGGGCCGAACACTGAAGCTTTCTTT. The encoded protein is CASSFRGPNTEAFF. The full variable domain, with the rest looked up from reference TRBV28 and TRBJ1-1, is DVKVTQSSRYLVKRTGEKVFLECVQDMDHENMFWYRQDPGLGLRLIYFSYDVKMKEKGDIPEGYSVSREKKERFSLILESASTNQTSMYLCASSFRGPNTEAFFGQGTRLTVV.

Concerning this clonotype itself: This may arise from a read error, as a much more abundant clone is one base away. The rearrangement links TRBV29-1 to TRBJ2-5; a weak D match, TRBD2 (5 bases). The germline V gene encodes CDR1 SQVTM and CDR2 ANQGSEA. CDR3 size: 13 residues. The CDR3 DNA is TGCAGCGTGTCCGGACTTTTCGGAGAGACCCGGTACTTC. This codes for CSVSGLFGETRYF.

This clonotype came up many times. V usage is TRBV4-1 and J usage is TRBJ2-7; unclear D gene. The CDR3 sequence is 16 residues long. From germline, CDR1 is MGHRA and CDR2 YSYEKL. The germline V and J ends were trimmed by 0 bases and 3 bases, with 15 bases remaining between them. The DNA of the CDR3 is TGCGCCAGCAGCCAAGAACCTGCGCCCTCCCGCTACGAGCAGTACTTC. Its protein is CASSQEPAPSRYEQYF.

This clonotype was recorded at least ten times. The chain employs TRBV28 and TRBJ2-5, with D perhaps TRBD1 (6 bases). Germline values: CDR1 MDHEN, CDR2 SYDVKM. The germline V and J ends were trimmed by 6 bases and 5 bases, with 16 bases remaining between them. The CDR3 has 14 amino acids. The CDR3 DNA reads TGTGCCAGCAGGGCCCGGGACATAGGGGAGACCCAGTACTTC. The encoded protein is CASRARDIGETQYF.

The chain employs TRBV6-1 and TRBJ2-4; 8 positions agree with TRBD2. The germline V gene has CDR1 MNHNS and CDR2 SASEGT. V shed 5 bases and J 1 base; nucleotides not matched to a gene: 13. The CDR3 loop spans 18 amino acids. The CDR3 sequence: CASSPRVSGGMAKNIQYF. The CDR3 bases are TGTGCCAGCAGTCCCCGTGTCAGCGGGGGTATGGCCAAAAACATTCAGTACTTC.

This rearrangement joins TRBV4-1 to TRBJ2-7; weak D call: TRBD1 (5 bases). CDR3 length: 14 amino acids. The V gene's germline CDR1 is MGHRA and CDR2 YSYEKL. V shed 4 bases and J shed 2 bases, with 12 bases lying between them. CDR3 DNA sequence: TGCGCCAGCAGCCGCATCTCAGGGCCCTACGAGCAGTACTTC. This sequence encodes CASSRISGPYEQYF.

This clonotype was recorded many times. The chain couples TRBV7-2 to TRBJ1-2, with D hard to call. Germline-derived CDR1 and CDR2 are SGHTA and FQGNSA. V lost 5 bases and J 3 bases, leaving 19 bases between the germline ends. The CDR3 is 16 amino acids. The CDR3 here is CASSPDGGRRDYGYTF. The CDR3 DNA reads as TGTGCCAGCAGCCCCGATGGTGGTCGTAGAGACTATGGCTACACCTTC.

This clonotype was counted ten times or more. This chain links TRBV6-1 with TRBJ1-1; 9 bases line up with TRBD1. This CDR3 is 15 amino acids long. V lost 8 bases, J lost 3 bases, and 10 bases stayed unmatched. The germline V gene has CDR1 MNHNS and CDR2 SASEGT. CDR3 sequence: CASGPRQGEDTEAFF. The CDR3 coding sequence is TGTGCCAGCGGGCCCAGACAGGGGGAGGACACTGAAGCTTTCTTT.

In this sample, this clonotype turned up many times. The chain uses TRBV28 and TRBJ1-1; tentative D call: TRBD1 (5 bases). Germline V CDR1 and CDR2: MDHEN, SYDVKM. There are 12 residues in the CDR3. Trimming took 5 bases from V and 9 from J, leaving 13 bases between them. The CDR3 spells CASSPPGQKAFF. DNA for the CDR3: TGTGCCAGCAGTCCTCCAGGACAAAAAGCTTTCTTT.

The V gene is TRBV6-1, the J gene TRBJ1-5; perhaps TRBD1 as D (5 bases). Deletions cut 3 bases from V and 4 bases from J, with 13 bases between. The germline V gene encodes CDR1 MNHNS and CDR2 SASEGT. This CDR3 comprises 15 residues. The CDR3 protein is CASSELRASNQPQHF. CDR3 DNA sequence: TGTGCCAGCAGTGAGCTCAGGGCTTCTAATCAGCCCCAGCATTTT.

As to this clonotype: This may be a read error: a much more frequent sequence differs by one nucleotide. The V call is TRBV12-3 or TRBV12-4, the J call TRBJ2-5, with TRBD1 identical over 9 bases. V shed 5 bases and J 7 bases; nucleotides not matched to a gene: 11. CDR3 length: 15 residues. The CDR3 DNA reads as TGTGCCAGCAGTCCAAGTGGGGACAGGGAGGCGACCCAGTACTTC. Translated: CASSPSGDREATQYF.